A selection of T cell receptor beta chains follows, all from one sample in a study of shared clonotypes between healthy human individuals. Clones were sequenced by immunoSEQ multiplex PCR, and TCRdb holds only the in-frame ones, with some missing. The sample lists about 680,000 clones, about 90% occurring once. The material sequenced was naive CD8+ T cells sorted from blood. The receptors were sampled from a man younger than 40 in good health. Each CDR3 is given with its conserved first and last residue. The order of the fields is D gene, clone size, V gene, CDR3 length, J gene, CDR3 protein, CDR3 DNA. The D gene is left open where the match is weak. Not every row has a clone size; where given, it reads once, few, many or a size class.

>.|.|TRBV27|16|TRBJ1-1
CASSLLGWGEFTEAFF
TGTGCCAGCAGTTTATTGGGGTGGGGGGAGTTCACTGAAGCTTTCTTT
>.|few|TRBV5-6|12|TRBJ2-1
CASSFGGFGQFF
TGTGCCAGCAGCTTCGGGGGTTTCGGGCAGTTCTTC
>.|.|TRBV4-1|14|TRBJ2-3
CASSQVQFTDTQYF
TGCGCCAGCAGCCAAGTCCAATTCACAGATACGCAGTATTTT
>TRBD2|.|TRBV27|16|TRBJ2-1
CATRRLAASSYNEQFF
TGTGCCACCAGAAGACTAGCGGCTAGCTCCTACAATGAGCAGTTCTTC
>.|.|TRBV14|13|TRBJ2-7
CASSQVAFYEQYF
TGTGCCAGCAGCCAAGTTGCCTTCTACGAGCAGTACTTC
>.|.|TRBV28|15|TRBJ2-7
CASSLRGRISYEQYF
TGTGCCAGCAGTTTAAGGGGACGGATCTCCTACGAGCAGTACTTC
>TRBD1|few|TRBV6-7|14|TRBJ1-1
CAGPQGEYNTEAFF
TGTGCCGGGCCACAGGGGGAGTACAACACTGAAGCTTTCTTT
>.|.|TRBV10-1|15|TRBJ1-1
CASSESRVRNTEAFF
TGCGCCAGCAGTGAGTCCCGGGTCCGGAACACTGAAGCTTTCTTT
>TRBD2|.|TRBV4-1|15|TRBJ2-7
CASSHGLAGEKEQYF
TGCGCCAGCAGCCATGGACTAGCGGGAGAAAAGGAGCAGTACTTC
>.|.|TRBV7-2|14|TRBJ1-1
CASSLAEGGTEAFF
TGTGCCAGCAGCTTAGCGGAGGGGGGCACTGAAGCTTTCTTT
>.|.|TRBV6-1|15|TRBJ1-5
CASSEKRVSNQPQHF
TGTGCCAGCAGTGAAAAACGGGTGAGCAATCAGCCCCAGCATTTT
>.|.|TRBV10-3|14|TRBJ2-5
CAISVSPSPETQYF
TGTGCCATCAGTGTTTCTCCCAGCCCGGAGACCCAGTACTTC
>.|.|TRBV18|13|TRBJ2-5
CASTPTSQETQYF
TGTGCCAGCACACCCACTAGCCAAGAGACCCAGTACTTC
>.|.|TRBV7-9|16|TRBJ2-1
CASSLMEGGGRNEQFF
TGTGCCAGCAGCTTGATGGAAGGCGGTGGGCGCAATGAGCAGTTCTTC
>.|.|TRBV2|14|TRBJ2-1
CASSEVGGSDEQFF
TGTGCCAGCAGTGAAGTCGGTGGGAGTGATGAGCAGTTCTTC
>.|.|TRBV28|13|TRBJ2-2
CASSLQGAGELFF
TGTGCCAGCAGTCTCCAGGGAGCCGGGGAGCTGTTTTTT
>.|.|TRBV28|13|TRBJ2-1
CASSFSTAREQFF
TGTGCCAGCAGTTTCTCGACTGCTCGAGAGCAGTTCTTC
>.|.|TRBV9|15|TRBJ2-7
CASSVASETKNEQYF
TGTGCCAGCAGCGTAGCTTCTGAGACTAAAAACGAGCAGTACTTC
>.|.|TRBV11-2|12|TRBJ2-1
CASTRLGHEQFF
TGTGCCAGCACCCGGCTTGGGCATGAGCAGTTCTTC
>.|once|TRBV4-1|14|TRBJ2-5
CASSSWTVQETQYF
TGCGCCAGCAGTTCATGGACAGTCCAAGAGACCCAGTACTTC
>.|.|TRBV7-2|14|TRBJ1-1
CASSLVGRAPEAFF
TGTGCCAGCAGCTTAGTGGGACGTGCCCCTGAAGCTTTCTTT
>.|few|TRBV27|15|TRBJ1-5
CASSLRGGTNQPQHF
TGTGCCAGCAGTTTAAGGGGGGGGACAAATCAGCCCCAGCATTTT
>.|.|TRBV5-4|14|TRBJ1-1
CASSPEGGVGEAFF
TGTGCCAGCAGCCCGGAAGGAGGAGTGGGTGAAGCTTTCTTT
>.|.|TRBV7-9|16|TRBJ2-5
CASSLVGTPIQETQYF
TGTGCCAGCAGCTTAGTTGGGACGCCCATCCAAGAGACCCAGTACTTC
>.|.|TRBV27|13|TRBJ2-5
CASSSGVQETQYF
TGTGCCAGCAGTTCTGGGGTCCAAGAGACCCAGTACTTC
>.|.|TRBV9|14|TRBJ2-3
CASSPEGGPDTQYF
TGTGCCAGCAGCCCGGAGGGAGGACCAGATACGCAGTATTTT
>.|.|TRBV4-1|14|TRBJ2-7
CASSLELVSYEQYF
TGCGCCAGCAGCTTAGAACTCGTTTCCTACGAGCAGTACTTC
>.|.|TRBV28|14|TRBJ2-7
CASSSTGSTYEQYF
TGTGCCAGCAGTTCAACAGGGTCTACCTACGAGCAGTACTTC